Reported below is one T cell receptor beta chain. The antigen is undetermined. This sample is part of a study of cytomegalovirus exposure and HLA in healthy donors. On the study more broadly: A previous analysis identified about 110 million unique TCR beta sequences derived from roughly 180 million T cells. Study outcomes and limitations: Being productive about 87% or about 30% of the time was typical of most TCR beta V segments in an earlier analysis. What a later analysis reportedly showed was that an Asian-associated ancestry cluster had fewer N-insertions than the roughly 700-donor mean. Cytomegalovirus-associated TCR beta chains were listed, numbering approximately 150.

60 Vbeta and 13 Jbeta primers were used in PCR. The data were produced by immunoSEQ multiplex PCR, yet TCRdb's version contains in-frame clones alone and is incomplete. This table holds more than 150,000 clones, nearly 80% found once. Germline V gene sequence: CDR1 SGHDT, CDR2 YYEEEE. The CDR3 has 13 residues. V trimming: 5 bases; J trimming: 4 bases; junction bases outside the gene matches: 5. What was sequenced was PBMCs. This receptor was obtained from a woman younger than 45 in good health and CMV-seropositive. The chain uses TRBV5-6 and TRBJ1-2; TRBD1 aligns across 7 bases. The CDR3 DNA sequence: TGTGCCAGCAGAGGGACAGCTATCTATGGCTACACCTTC. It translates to CASRGTAIYGYTF.